This T cell receptor (beta chain) was documented in a study of chemoradiotherapy in HPV16-positive cancers. For the study at large: Functional T-cell assays on two HPV16-positive patients' cells defined candidate HPV-specific clones and common TCR motifs.

Samples were taken several times over chemoradiotherapy. The CDR3 length is 11 residues. CDR1 and CDR2 (germline): MDHEN, SYDVKM. Trimming left V 6 bases short and J 2 bases short, with 4 bases between. Only in-frame clones appear in the TCRdb table, and some are missing; sequencing was by immunoSEQ multiplex PCR. Of more than 2,500 clones listed, approximately 80% were seen once; the top ten hold less than 15%. Study-wide points: The functional HPV-specific definition rests on just a couple of HPV16-positive patients. Candidate HPV-specific clones and E7-related TCR motifs grew in tumor during treatment.

As for this clone: Antigen unknown.

The rearrangement uses TRBV28 and TRBJ1-2; D call uncertain. This specimen was taken from a patient who underwent chemoradiotherapy. This TCR derives from a human donor with HPV-associated anogenital cancer. CDR3 bases: TGTGCCAGCAGCTCGAACTATGGCTACACCTTC. This gives the protein CASSSNYGYTF.